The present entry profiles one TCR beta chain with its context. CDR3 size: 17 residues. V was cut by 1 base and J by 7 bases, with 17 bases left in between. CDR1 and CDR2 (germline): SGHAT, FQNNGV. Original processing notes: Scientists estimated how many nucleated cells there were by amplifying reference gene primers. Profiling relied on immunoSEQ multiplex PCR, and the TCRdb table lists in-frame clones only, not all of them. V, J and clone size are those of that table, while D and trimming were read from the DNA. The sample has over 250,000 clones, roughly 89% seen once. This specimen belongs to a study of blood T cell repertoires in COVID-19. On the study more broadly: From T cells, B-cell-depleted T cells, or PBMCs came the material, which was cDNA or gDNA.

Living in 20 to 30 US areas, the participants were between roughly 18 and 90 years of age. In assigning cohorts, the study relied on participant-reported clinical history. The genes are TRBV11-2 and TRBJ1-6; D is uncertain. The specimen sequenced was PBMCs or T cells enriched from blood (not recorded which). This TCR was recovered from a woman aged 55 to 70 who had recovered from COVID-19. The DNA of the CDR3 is TGTGCCAGCAGCTTAGGCCCCACGGGGTCGTTGAATTCACCCCTCCACTTT. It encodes CASSLGPTGSLNSPLHF.